This T cell receptor (beta chain) originates from a study of shared clonotypes between healthy human individuals. Study-wide points: Few donors limited the genetic and exposure-history diversity represented. An effect of sequencing depth on clonotype sharing among donors was expected.

On this clone itself: Its antigen is as yet unknown.

Each of the donors was a healthy adult who was HIV-negative and had not had a recent acute infection or vaccination. Genomic DNA (from each subset) was split evenly across several immunoSEQ plates. Sequencing used immunoSEQ multiplex PCR; TCRdb keeps in-frame clones, though not all of them. The sample includes 450,000 to 550,000 clones, 70% to 80% of them seen just once. The CDR3 extends over 12 amino acids. The V and J ends lost 4 bases and 7 bases respectively, with 8 bases between them. Looked up from germline, CDR1 is SEHNR and CDR2 is FQNEAQ (reference sequence). The chain links TRBV7-9 to TRBJ1-5; D unresolved. This TCR derives from a woman between 35 and 50 years old in good health. Some clones in this sample may be carry-over from other donors' samples. Material: PBMCs. The CDR3 nucleotides are TGTGCCAGCAGCTACGGCGCGCAGCCCCAGCATTTT. Protein: CASSYGAQPQHF. Looking up the rest from reference TRBV7-9 and TRBJ1-5 gives the full variable domain: DTGVSQNPRHKITKRGQNVTFRCDPISEHNRLYWYRQTLGQGPEFLTYFQNEAQLEKSRLLSDRFSAERPKGSFSTLEIQRTEQGDSAMYLCASSYGAQPQHFGDGTRLSIL.